This T cell receptor beta chain was documented in a study of CD8+ T cells in alopecia areata. As for the study in general: Administration of oral tofacitinib to treated patients was at 5 to 10 mg twice daily. Study results and caveats: Between patients, shared TCR sequences were less clear than in mice. This was possibly due in part to HLA diversity in the patient population. Across lesional scalp, and particularly alopecia totalis/universalis, clonality surpassed that of normal scalp.

Reverse transcribed after extraction, RNA yielded cDNA as the sequencing template. Profiling relied on immunoSEQ multiplex PCR, and the TCRdb table lists in-frame clones only, not all of them. This sample has about 8,900 clones, with roughly three fifths found just once. Obtained from alopecia areata patients were lesional scalp punch biopsies along with peripheral blood. This clone is a singleton in its sample. Its antigen is currently unknown. Germline-derived CDR1 and CDR2 are MDHEN and SYDVKM. Trimming pared 6 bases from V and 3 bases from J, leaving 14 bases between. The CDR3 runs to 15 residues. The rearrangement uses TRBV28 and TRBJ2-2; TRBD1 might be the D (6 bases). This TCR came from a human donor with alopecia areata. Sequencing was carried out using skin. The CDR3, as DNA: TGTGCCAGCAGGGACAGCAATGAGCACACCGGGGAGCTGTTTTTT. The encoded protein is CASRDSNEHTGELFF.